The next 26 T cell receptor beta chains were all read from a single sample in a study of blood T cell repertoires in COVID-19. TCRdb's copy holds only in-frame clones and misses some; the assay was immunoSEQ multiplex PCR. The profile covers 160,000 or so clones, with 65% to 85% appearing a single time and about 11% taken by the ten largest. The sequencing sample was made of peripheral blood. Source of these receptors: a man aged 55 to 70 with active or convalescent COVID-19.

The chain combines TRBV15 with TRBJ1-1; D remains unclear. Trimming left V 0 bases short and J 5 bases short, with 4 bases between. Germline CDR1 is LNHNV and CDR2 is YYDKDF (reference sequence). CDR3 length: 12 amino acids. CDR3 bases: TGTGCCACCAGCAGAGATCAGACTGAAGCTTTCTTT. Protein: CATSRDQTEAFF. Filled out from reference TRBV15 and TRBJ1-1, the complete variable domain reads DAMVIQNPRYQVTQFGKPVTLSCSQTLNHNVMYWYQQKSSQAPKLLFHYYDKDFNNEADTPDNFQSRRPNTSFCFLDIRSPGLGDTAMYLCATSRDQTEAFFGQGTRLTVV.

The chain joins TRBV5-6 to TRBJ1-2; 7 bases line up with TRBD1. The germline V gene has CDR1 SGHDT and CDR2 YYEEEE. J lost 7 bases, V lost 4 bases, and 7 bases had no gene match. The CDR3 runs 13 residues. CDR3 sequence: CASSPVGGRGYTF. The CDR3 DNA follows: TGTGCCAGCAGCCCTGTAGGGGGCCGTGGCTACACCTTC.

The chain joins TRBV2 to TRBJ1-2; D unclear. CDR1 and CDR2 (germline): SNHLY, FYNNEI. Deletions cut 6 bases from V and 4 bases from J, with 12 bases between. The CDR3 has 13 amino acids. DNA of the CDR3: TGTGCCAGCAGGGAGGATGGGGTCTATGGCTACACCTTC. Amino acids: CASREDGVYGYTF.

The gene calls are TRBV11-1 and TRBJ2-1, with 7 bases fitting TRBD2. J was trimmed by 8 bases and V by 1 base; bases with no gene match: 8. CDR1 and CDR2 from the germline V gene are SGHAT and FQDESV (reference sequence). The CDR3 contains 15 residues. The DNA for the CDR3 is TGTGCCAGCAGCTTAGTTGGACGCCGGGGGGATGAGCAGTTCTTC. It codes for CASSLVGRRGDEQFF.

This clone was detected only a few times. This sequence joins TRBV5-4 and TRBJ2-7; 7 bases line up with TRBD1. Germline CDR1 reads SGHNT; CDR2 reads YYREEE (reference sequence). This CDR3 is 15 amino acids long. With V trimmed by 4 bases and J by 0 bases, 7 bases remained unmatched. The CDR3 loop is CASSRSTGSSYEQYF. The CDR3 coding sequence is TGTGCCAGCAGCAGATCGACAGGGTCCTCCTACGAGCAGTACTTC.

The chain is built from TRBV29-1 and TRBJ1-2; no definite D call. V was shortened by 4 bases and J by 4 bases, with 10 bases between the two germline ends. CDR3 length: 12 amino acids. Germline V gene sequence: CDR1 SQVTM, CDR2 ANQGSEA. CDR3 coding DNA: TGCAGCGTTGGAGGAATGGGCTATGGCTACACCTTC. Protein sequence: CSVGGMGYGYTF.

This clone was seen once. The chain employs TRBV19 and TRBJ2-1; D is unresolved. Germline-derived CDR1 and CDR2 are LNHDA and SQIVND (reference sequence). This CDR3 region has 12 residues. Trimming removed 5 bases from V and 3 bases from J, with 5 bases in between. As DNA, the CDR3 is TGTGCCAGTAGTCCCAGCTACAATGAGCAGTTCTTC. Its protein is CASSPSYNEQFF.

The CDR3 DNA is TGCGCCAGCAGCCAAGGCCGAGGAGCGGGGGGCCCCGATACGCAGTATTTT. It yields the protein CASSQGRGAGGPDTQYF. This chain links TRBV4-1 with TRBJ2-3; 9 bases line up with TRBD2. After removal of 1 base from V and 6 bases from J, the junction contained 11 bases not matched to a gene. The length of the CDR3 is 17 residues. Germline CDR1 MGHRA, CDR2 YSYEKL.

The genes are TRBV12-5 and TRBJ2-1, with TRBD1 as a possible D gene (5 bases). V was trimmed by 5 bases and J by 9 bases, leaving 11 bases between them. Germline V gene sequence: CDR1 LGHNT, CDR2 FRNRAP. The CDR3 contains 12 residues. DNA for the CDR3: TGTGCTAGTGGTAAGGACATTTTTGAGCAGTTCTTC. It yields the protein CASGKDIFEQFF.

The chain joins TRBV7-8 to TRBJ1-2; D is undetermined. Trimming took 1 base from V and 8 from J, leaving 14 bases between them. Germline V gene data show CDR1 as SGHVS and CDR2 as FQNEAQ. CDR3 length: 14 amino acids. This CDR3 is CASSLELVSSGYTF. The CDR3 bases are TGTGCCAGCAGCTTAGAACTGGTTTCGAGCGGCTACACCTTC.

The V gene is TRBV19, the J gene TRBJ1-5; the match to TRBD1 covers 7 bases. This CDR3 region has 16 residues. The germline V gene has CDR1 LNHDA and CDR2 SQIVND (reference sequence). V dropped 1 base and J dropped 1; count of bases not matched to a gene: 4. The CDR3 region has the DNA TGTGCCAGTAGTATAGTCCCGACAGGGAGCAATCAGCCCCAGCATTTT. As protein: CASSIVPTGSNQPQHF.

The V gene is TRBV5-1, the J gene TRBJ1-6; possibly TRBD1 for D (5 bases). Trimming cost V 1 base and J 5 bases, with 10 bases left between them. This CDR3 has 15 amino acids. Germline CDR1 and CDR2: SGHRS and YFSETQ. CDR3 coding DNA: TGCGCCAGCAGCTTGAAACAGGAAGATAATTCACCCCTCCACTTT. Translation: CASSLKQEDNSPLHF.

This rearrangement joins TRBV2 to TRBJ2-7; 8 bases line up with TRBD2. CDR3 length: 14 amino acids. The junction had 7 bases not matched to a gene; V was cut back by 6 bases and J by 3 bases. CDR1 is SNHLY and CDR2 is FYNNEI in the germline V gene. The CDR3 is CASSPAGALYEQYF. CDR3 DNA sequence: TGTGCCAGCAGCCCAGCGGGAGCTCTCTACGAGCAGTACTTC.

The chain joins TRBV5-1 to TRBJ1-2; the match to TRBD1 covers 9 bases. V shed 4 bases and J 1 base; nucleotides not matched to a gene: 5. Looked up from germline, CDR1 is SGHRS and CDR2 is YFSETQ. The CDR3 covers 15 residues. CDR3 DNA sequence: TGCGCCAGCAGCCTCGGACAGGGGAATAACTATGGCTACACCTTC. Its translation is CASSLGQGNNYGYTF.

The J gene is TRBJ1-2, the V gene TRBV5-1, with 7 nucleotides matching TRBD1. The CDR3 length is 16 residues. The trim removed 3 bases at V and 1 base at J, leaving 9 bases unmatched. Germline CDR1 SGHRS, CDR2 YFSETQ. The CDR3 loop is CASSSGDSDINYGYTF. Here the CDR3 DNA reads TGCGCCAGCAGCTCGGGGGACAGCGACATTAACTATGGCTACACCTTC.

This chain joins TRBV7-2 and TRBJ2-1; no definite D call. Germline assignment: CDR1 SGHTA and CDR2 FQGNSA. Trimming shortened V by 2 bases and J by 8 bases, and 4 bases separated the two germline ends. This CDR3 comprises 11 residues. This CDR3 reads CASSLYDEQFF. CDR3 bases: TGTGCCAGCAGCTTATATGATGAGCAGTTCTTC.

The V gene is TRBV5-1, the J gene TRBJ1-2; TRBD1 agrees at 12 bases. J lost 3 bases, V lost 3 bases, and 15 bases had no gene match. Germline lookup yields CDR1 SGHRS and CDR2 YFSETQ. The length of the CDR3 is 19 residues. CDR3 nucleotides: TGCGCCAGCAGCTCTCGATGGGACAGGGGGCGATTTGATGACTATGGCTACACCTTC. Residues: CASSSRWDRGRFDDYGYTF.

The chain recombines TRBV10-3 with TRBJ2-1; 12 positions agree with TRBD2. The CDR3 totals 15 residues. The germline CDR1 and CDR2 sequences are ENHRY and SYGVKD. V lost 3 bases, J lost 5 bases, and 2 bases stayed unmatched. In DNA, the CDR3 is TGTGCCATCAGTGAACTAGCGGGGGGTAACAATGAGCAGTTCTTC. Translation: CAISELAGGNNEQFF.

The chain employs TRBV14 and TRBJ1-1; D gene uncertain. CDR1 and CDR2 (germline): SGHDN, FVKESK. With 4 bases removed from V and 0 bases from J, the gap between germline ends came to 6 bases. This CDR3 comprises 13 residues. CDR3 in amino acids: CASSREVNTEAFF. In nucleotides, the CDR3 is TGTGCCAGCAGCCGGGAGGTGAACACTGAAGCTTTCTTT.

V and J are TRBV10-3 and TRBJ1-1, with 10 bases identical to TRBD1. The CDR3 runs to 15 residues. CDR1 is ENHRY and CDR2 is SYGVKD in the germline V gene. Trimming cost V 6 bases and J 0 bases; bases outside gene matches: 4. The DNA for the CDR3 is TGTGCCATCAGGGGGACAGGGGCACTGAACACTGAAGCTTTCTTT. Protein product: CAIRGTGALNTEAFF.

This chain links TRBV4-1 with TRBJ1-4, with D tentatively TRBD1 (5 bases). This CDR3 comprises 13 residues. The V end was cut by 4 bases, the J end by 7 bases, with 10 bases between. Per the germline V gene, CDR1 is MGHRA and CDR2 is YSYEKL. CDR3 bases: TGCGCCAGCAGCCGCGGCGGGGGTGAAAAACTGTTTTTT. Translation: CASSRGGGEKLFF.

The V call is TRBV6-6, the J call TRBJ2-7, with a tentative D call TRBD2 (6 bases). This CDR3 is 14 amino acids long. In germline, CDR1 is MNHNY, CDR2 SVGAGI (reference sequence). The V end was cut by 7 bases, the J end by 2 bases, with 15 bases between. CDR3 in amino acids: CASTPRAGTYEQYF. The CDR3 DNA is TGTGCCAGCACCCCCCGGGCGGGGACCTACGAGCAGTACTTC.

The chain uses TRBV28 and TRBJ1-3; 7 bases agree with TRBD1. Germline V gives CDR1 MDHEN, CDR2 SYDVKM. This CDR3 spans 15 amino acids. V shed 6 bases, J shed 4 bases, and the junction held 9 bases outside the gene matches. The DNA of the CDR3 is TGTGCCAGCAGCCGAAACAGGGGCCCCGGAAACACCATATATTTT. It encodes CASSRNRGPGNTIYF.

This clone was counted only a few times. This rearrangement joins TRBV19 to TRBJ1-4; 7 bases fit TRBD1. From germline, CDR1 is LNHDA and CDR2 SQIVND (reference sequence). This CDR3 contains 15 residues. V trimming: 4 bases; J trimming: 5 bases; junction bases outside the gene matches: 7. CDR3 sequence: CASSRTGTENEKLFF. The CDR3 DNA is TGTGCCAGTAGTAGAACCGGGACAGAAAATGAAAAACTGTTTTTT.

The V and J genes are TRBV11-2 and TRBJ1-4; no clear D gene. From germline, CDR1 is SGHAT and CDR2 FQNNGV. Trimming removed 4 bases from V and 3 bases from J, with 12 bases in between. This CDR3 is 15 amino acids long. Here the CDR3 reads CASSSLGGSNEKLFF. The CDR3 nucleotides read TGTGCCAGCAGCTCGCTCGGTGGTTCTAATGAAAAACTGTTTTTT.

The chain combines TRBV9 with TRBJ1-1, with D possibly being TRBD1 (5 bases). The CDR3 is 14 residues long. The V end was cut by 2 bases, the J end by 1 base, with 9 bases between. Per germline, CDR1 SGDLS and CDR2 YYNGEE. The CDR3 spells CASSVSGGNTEAFF. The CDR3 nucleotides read TGTGCCAGCAGCGTTTCCGGGGGGAACACTGAAGCTTTCTTT.